The next 5 T cell receptor beta chains were all read from a single sample in a study of CXCR4 blockade with PD-1 therapy in pancreatic cancer. TCRdb's copy holds only in-frame clones and misses some; the assay was immunoSEQ multiplex PCR. The sample includes over 2,500 clones, 40% to 50% of them seen just once. Sequenced input: tumor tissue. All receptors derive from a human donor with pancreatic ductal adenocarcinoma.

This clone is labeled large (0.1 to 1%). The V gene is TRBV18, the J gene TRBJ1-1, with D perhaps TRBD1 (6 bases). Germline V gene data show CDR1 as KGHSH and CDR2 as LQKENI. With 1 base removed from V and 1 base from J, the gap between germline ends came to 16 bases. The CDR3 sequence is 17 residues long. CDR3 bases: TGTGCCAGCTCACCACTACCTGCACAGGGTGGGAACACTGAAGCTTTCTTT. This encodes CASSPLPAQGGNTEAFF. Full variable domain (remainder filled in from reference TRBV18 and TRBJ1-1): NAGVMQNPRHLVRRRGQEARLRCSPMKGHSHVYWYRQLPEEGLKFMVYLQKENIIDESGMPKERFSAEFPKEGPSILRIQQVVRGDSAAYFCASSPLPAQGGNTEAFFGQGTRLTVV.

The gene calls are TRBV11-3 and TRBJ1-3; the D is unclear. The CDR3 runs to 14 residues. The V gene lost 3 bases and the J gene lost 4 bases, with 10 bases spanning the gap. The V gene's germline CDR1 is SGHNT and CDR2 YENEEA. The DNA of the CDR3 is TGTGCCAGCAGCTTGTTAGAACCGGGAAACACCATATATTTT. Translation: CASSLLEPGNTIYF. Variable domain in full (rest from reference TRBV11-3 and TRBJ1-3): EAGVVQSPRYKIIEKKQPVAFWCNPISGHNTLYWYLQNLGQGPELLIRYENEEAVDDSQLPKDRFSAERLKGVDSTLKIQPAELGDSAVYLCASSLLEPGNTIYFGEGSWLTVV.

The chain is built from TRBV5-1 and TRBJ2-2; D perhaps matches TRBD2 (6 bases). In germline, CDR1 is SGHRS, CDR2 YFSETQ. There are 15 residues in the CDR3. Trimming took 7 bases from V and 3 from J, leaving 16 bases between them. CDR3 coding DNA: TGCGCCAGCTCAGGGCCGGTAGCGGACACCGGGGAGCTGTTTTTT. The encoded protein is CASSGPVADTGELFF.

CDR3 DNA: TGTGCCAGCAGTCCCCCCGGAGGGACAGGGAAGGGGACTGAAGCTTTCTTT. Protein product: CASSPPGGTGKGTEAFF. This chain uses TRBV28 with TRBJ1-1; 9 positions agree with TRBD1. The CDR3 loop spans 17 amino acids. The germline CDR1 and CDR2 sequences are MDHEN and SYDVKM. Unmatched junction bases numbered 15, after V lost 5 bases and J lost 5 bases.

V usage is TRBV6-8 and J usage is TRBJ1-2, with TRBD1 identical over 11 bases. The CDR3 extends over 15 amino acids. The V gene end was trimmed by 5 bases and the J gene end by 7 bases; junction bases not matched to a gene: 9. Germline V gene data show CDR1 as MNHGY and CDR2 as SAAAGT. This chain's CDR3 is CASSPLDRGLGGYTF. The CDR3 DNA sequence: TGTGCCAGCAGTCCCCTGGACAGGGGGCTCGGTGGCTACACCTTC.